This entry lists 11 T cell receptor beta chains sequenced from one sample in a study of beta chain features in type 1 diabetes. Every isolated RNA sample was fully reverse transcribed, so sequencing captured expressed TCRB transcripts. Generated by immunoSEQ multiplex PCR, the TCRdb table keeps only in-frame clones and is missing some. The sample records 430,000 or so clones, about an eighth being singletons. The sequenced material came from naive CD4+ T cells from blood. The origin of the receptors is a woman aged 18-30 years in good health.

This clone was counted between two and nine times. The DNA of the CDR3 is TGTGCCAGCAGTCGACAGGGCACAGATACGCAGTATTTT. As protein: CASSRQGTDTQYF. The V gene is TRBV6-5, the J gene TRBJ2-3; TRBD1 is a possible D gene (6 bases). Trimming shortened V by 5 bases and J by 1 base, and 7 bases separated the two germline ends. The CDR3 runs 13 residues. Germline CDR1 reads MNHEY; CDR2 reads SVGAGI.

The chain uses TRBV29-1 and TRBJ1-1; the D gene is possibly TRBD1 (5 bases). Trimming shortened V by 4 bases and J by 0 bases, and 12 bases separated the two germline ends. CDR1 and CDR2 (germline): SQVTM, ANQGSEA. The CDR3 runs 14 residues. Here the CDR3 DNA reads TGCAGCGTTGCTCCGACAGCTTTGAACACTGAAGCTTTCTTT. It translates to CSVAPTALNTEAFF.

The CDR3 loop is CASTLAGGQETQYF. For the CDR3, the DNA is TGTGCCAGTACTCTTGCGGGGGGTCAAGAGACCCAGTACTTC. The rearrangement uses TRBV25-1 and TRBJ2-5; 8 bases are a match to TRBD2. V was pared by 9 bases and J by 2 bases, with 8 bases of the junction left unmatched. The CDR3 length is 14 residues. Germline CDR1 reads MGHDK; CDR2 reads SYGVNS.

A remark on this clone: Other DNA sequences in this specimen translate into the identical CDR3. The genes are TRBV29-1 and TRBJ1-2; D not resolved. V was shortened by 6 bases and J by 8 bases, with 4 bases between the two germline ends. Germline CDR1 and CDR2: SQVTM and ANQGSEA. The CDR3 is 8 residues long. Here the CDR3 reads CSVGGYTF. CDR3 in DNA: TGCAGCGTGGGGGGCTACACCTTC.

In this sample, this clone turned up a few times. The rearrangement uses TRBV2 and TRBJ2-6; D may be TRBD1 (6 bases). The CDR3 extends over 21 amino acids. Per germline, CDR1 SNHLY and CDR2 FYNNEI. V lost 3 bases to trimming and J lost 3 bases, with 27 bases between them. This CDR3 reads CASSDGVRRTEPYFGANVLTF. The CDR3 DNA reads as TGTGCCAGCAGTGATGGTGTGAGGAGGACAGAGCCTTACTTTGGGGCCAACGTCCTGACTTTC.

V usage is TRBV5-1 and J usage is TRBJ2-5, with 7 bases matching TRBD1. This CDR3 has 14 amino acids. With 3 bases clipped from V and 1 base from J, the junction kept 3 bases outside the gene matches. Looked up from germline, CDR1 is SGHRS and CDR2 is YFSETQ. CDR3: CASSSGQFQETQYF. In DNA, the CDR3 is TGCGCCAGCAGCTCGGGACAGTTCCAAGAGACCCAGTACTTC.

As DNA, the CDR3 is TGTGCCAGCAGCTCCCTCGGGGAAGGAGAAGAGACCCAGTACTTC. This sequence encodes CASSSLGEGEETQYF. The V gene is TRBV7-2, the J gene TRBJ2-5, with D tentatively TRBD2 (5 bases). V was pared by 4 bases and J by 3 bases, with 15 bases between. The CDR3 sequence is 15 residues long. The V gene's germline CDR1 is SGHTA and CDR2 FQGNSA.

This clone was observed many times. The chain recombines TRBV30 with TRBJ1-5; a possible D gene is TRBD1 (6 bases). Germline V CDR1 and CDR2: GTSNPN, SVGIG (reference sequence). Trimming pared 2 bases from V and 1 base from J, leaving 15 bases between. This CDR3 region has 16 residues. CDR3 in amino acids: CAWSFRGAQSNQPQHF. DNA for the CDR3: TGTGCCTGGAGTTTCCGGGGGGCGCAGAGCAATCAGCCCCAGCATTTT.

The chain links TRBV5-4 to TRBJ2-2; D unresolved. V lost 4 bases and J lost 0, with 10 bases in between. Germline V lookup: CDR1 SGHNT, CDR2 YYREEE (reference sequence). The CDR3 loop spans 15 amino acids. Here the CDR3 reads CASSGSPANTGELFF. DNA of the CDR3: TGTGCCAGCAGCGGAAGCCCGGCGAACACCGGGGAGCTGTTTTTT.

This clone was observed a few times. The chain couples TRBV28 to TRBJ2-7, with 7 nucleotides matching TRBD1. The CDR3 has 18 residues. J lost 3 bases, V lost 0 bases, and 14 bases had no gene match. Germline CDR1 and CDR2: MDHEN and SYDVKM. In DNA, the CDR3 is TGTGCCAGCAGTTTATGGACAGGGACCCTTGTATGGAGCTACGAGCAGTACGTC. It translates to CASSLWTGTLVWSYEQYV.

The V and J genes are TRBV20-1 and TRBJ1-2, with 7 bases aligning to TRBD1. The germline CDR1 and CDR2 sequences are DFQATT and SNEGSKA (reference sequence). The CDR3 is made up of 11 amino acids. J was trimmed by 6 bases and V by 6 bases; bases with no gene match: 4. Here the CDR3 DNA reads TGCAGTGCGCCGACAGGGCATGGCTACACCTTC. Its translation: CSAPTGHGYTF.